This T cell receptor (beta chain) was captured in a study of healthy donors' naive CD4 and CD8 T cells. Starting from about 0.55 ug of total RNA, TCR libraries were made with linear amplification. Original methodology: Some 77,000 TCR alpha transcripts were sequenced from 5 healthy donors. TCRdb reprocessed the reads via MiXCR and lists one record per CDR3 protein. The V and J calls were determined by TCRdb, not by the authors. The data show approximately 180,000 distinct CDR3 sequences, nearly 75% seen once. V lost 5 bases and J lost 6, with 14 bases in between. The CDR3 is made up of 13 amino acids. Germline assignment: CDR1 GTSNPN and CDR2 SVGIG (reference sequence). General observations from the study: Bulk sequencing left alpha and beta chains unpaired. A reported CD4+/CD8+ bias affected most V and J genes in naive cells. Positive CDR3 charge linked to CD4+ cells, negative to CD8+ cells.

With regard to this clonotype: Antigen specificity is unknown.

The TCR sequence derives from a pool of human donors in good health; the sample pools cells from several healthy donors. Material for sequencing was naive CD4+ and CD8+ T cells sorted from blood, pooled from several donors. The chain joins TRBV30 to TRBJ1-5; possibly TRBD1 for D (6 bases). CDR3 loop: CAWSARGSQPQHF. As DNA, the CDR3 is TGTGCCTGGTCAGCCAGGGGATCTCAGCCCCAGCATTTT.